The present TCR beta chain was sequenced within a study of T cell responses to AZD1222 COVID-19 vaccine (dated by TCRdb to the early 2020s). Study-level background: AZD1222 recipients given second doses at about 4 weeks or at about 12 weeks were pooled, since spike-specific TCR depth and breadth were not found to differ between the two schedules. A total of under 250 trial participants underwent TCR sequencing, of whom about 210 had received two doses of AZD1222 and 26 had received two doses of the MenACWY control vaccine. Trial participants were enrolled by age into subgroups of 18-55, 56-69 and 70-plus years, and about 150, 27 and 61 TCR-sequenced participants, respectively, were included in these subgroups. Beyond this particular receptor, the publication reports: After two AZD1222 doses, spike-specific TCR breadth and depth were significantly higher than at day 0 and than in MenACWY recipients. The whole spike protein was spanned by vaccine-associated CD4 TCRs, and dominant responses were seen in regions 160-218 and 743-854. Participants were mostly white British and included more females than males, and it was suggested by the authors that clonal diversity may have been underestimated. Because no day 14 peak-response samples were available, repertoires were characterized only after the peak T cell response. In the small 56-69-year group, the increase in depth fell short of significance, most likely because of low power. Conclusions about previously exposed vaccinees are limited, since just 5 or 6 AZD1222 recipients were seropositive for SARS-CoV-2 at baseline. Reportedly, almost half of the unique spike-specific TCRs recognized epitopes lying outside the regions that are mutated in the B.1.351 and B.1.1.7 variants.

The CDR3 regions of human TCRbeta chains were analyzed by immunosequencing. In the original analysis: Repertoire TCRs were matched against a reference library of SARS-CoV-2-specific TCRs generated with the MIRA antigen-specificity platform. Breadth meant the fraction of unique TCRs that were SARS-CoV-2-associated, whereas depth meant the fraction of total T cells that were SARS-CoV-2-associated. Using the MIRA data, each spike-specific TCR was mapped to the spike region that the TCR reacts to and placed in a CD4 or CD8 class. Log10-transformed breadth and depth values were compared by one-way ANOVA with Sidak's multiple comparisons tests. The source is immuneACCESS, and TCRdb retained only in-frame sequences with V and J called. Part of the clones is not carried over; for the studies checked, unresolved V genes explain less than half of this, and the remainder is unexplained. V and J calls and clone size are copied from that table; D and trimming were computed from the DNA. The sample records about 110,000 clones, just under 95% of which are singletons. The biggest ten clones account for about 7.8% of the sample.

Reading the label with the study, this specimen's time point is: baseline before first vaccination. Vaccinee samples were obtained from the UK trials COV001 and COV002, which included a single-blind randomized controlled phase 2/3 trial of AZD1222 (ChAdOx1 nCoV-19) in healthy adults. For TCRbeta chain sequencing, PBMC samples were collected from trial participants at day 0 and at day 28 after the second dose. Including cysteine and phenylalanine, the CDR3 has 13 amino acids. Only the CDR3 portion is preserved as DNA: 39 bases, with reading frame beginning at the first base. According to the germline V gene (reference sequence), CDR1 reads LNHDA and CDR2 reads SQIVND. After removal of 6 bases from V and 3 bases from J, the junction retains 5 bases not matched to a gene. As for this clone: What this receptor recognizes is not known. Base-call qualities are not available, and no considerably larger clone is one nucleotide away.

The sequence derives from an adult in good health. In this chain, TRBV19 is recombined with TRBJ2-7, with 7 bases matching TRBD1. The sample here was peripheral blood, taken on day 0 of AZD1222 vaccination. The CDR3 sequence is CASRPGTDYEQYF. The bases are TGTGCCAGTAGGCCAGGGACAGACTACGAGCAGTACTTC.